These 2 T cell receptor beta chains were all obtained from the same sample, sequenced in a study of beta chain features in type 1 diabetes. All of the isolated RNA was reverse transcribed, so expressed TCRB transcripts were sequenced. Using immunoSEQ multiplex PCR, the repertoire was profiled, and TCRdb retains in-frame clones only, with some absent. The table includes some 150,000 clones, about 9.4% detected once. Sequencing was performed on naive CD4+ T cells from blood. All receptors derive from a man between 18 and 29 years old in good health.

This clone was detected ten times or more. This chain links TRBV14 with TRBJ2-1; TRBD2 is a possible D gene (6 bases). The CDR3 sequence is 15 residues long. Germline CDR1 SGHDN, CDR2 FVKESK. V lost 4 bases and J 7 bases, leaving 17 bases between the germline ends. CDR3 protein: CASSRGTPPGNEQFF. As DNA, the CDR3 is TGTGCCAGCAGCCGAGGGACTCCTCCTGGGAATGAGCAGTTCTTC.

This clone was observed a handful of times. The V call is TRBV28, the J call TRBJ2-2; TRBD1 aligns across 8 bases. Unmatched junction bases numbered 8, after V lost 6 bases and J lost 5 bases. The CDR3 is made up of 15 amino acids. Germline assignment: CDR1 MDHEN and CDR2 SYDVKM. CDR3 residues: CASRYGQGLTGELFF. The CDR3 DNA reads TGTGCCAGCAGATACGGACAGGGCCTAACCGGGGAGCTGTTTTTT.